A selection of T cell receptor beta chains follows, all from one sample in a study of glioma-infiltrating T cells. Each CDR3 protein gets one entry after TCRdb re-called the multiplex PCR reads with MiXCR. The sample carries approximately 120,000 distinct CDR3 sequences, less than 30% recorded once. Sequenced: glioma tissue, nonneoplastic brain tissue, or PBMCs (not recorded which). The receptors shown here come from a human donor with low-grade glioma or glioblastoma, undergoing nonglioma brain surgery, or in good health (not recorded which). Each CDR3 is given with its conserved first and last residue. The D gene is left open where the match is weak. Size is stated for part of the rows, as once, few or many counts, or as a class when the clone is expanded.

j_call: TRBJ2-2; v_call: TRBV10-2; d_call: NA; clone_size: few; cdr3_aa: CASRGAQAGELFF; cdr3_nt: TGCGCCAGCAGGGGGGCGCAGGCCGGGGAGCTGTTTTTT
j_call: TRBJ2-7; v_call: TRBV12-3/TRBV12-4; d_call: NA; clone_size: many; cdr3_aa: CASSPGISYEQYF; cdr3_nt: TGTGCCAGCAGTCCAGGGATCTCCTACGAGCAGTACTTC
j_call: TRBJ2-7; v_call: TRBV7-9; d_call: TRBD2; clone_size: many; cdr3_aa: CASSLGLAGVYEQYF; cdr3_nt: TGTGCCAGCAGCCTTGGACTAGCGGGAGTTTACGAGCAGTACTTC
j_call: TRBJ2-7; v_call: TRBV6-1; d_call: NA; clone_size: many; cdr3_aa: CASSSKGFAYEQYF; cdr3_nt: TGTGCCAGCAGTTCGAAAGGGTTTGCCTACGAGCAGTACTTC
j_call: TRBJ2-1; v_call: TRBV5-4; d_call: TRBD2; clone_size: many; cdr3_aa: CASSFLLAGGRNNEQFF; cdr3_nt: TGTGCCAGCAGCTTTCTTTTGGCGGGGGGCCGCAACAATGAGCAGTTCTTC
j_call: TRBJ2-5; v_call: TRBV7-2; d_call: NA; clone_size: many; cdr3_aa: CASSQPSFRETQYF; cdr3_nt: TGTGCCAGCAGCCAGCCCAGTTTCAGGGAGACCCAGTACTTC
j_call: TRBJ2-7; v_call: TRBV7-2; d_call: NA; clone_size: many; cdr3_aa: CASIRPGTYEQYF; cdr3_nt: TGTGCCAGCATTAGGCCCGGGACCTACGAGCAGTACTTC
j_call: TRBJ2-5; v_call: TRBV9; d_call: NA; clone_size: few; cdr3_aa: CASSSTTGQHQETQYF; cdr3_nt: TGTGCCAGCAGCAGTACGACCGGACAGCACCAAGAGACCCAGTACTTC
j_call: TRBJ1-5; v_call: TRBV2; d_call: NA; clone_size: many; cdr3_aa: CASSDGGYSNQPQHF; cdr3_nt: TGTGCCAGCAGTGATGGAGGGTATAGCAATCAGCCCCAGCATTTT
j_call: TRBJ1-1; v_call: TRBV7-9; d_call: NA; clone_size: many; cdr3_aa: CASSPQVAEAFF; cdr3_nt: TGTGCCAGCAGCCCACAGGTGGCTGAAGCTTTCTTT
j_call: TRBJ1-1; v_call: TRBV4-1; d_call: NA; clone_size: many; cdr3_aa: CASSQYQGNTEAFF; cdr3_nt: TGCGCCAGCAGCCAATATCAGGGAAACACTGAAGCTTTCTTT
j_call: TRBJ2-5; v_call: TRBV7-2; d_call: NA; clone_size: few; cdr3_aa: CASSPRPKETQYF; cdr3_nt: TGTGCCAGCAGCCCCCGCCCAAAAGAGACCCAGTACTTC
j_call: TRBJ2-1; v_call: TRBV5-5; d_call: NA; clone_size: NA; cdr3_aa: CASSPNRGLEGGHNEQFF; cdr3_nt: TGTGCCAGCAGCCCCAACAGAGGACTAGAGGGGGGCCACAATGAGCAGTTCTTC
j_call: TRBJ1-5; v_call: TRBV4-2; d_call: TRBD1; clone_size: many; cdr3_aa: CASSQDLGQGGRPQHF; cdr3_nt: TGTGCCAGCAGCCAAGATCTGGGACAGGGGGGACGACCCCAGCATTTT
j_call: TRBJ1-3; v_call: TRBV29-1; d_call: TRBD1; clone_size: few; cdr3_aa: CSVEQGTGFLLSGNTIYF; cdr3_nt: TGCAGCGTTGAACAAGGGACAGGTTTTCTCCTCTCTGGAAACACCATATATTTT
j_call: TRBJ1-5; v_call: TRBV10-3; d_call: NA; clone_size: few; cdr3_aa: CAISESSGNQPQHF; cdr3_nt: TGTGCCATCAGTGAGTCGTCAGGGAACCAGCCCCAGCATTTT
j_call: TRBJ2-5; v_call: TRBV20-1; d_call: NA; clone_size: many; cdr3_aa: CSARDRETQYF; cdr3_nt: TGCAGTGCTAGAGATAGAGAGACCCAGTACTTC
j_call: TRBJ2-5; v_call: TRBV18; d_call: NA; clone_size: many; cdr3_aa: CASSPRGKETQYF; cdr3_nt: TGTGCCAGCTCACCACGGGGGAAAGAGACCCAGTACTTC
j_call: TRBJ2-7; v_call: TRBV2; d_call: NA; clone_size: NA; cdr3_aa: CSSSVGLYDQYF; cdr3_nt: TGTTCCAGCAGTGTAGGACTCTACGATCAGTACTTC
j_call: TRBJ2-7; v_call: TRBV20-1; d_call: NA; clone_size: many; cdr3_aa: CSARVPALRYEQYF; cdr3_nt: TGCAGTGCTAGAGTCCCTGCTCTCCGGTACGAGCAGTACTTC
j_call: TRBJ2-7; v_call: TRBV12-3/TRBV12-4; d_call: NA; clone_size: NA; cdr3_aa: CASSAQIEQHF; cdr3_nt: TGTGCCAGCAGTGCCCAGATCGAGCAGCACTTC
j_call: TRBJ1-5; v_call: TRBV27; d_call: NA; clone_size: NA; cdr3_aa: CASSLKGGNQPQHF; cdr3_nt: TGTGCCAGCAGTTTAAAAGGGGGAAATCAGCCCCAGCATTTT
j_call: TRBJ2-1; v_call: TRBV20-1; d_call: TRBD2; clone_size: many; cdr3_aa: CSARDPAGSGGTYNEQFF; cdr3_nt: TGCAGTGCTAGAGATCCCGCCGGGTCGGGAGGGACCTACAATGAGCAGTTCTTC
j_call: TRBJ1-1; v_call: TRBV15; d_call: NA; clone_size: many; cdr3_aa: CATSGRDGNTEAFF; cdr3_nt: TGTGCCACCAGCGGCCGGGACGGCAACACTGAAGCTTTCTTT
j_call: TRBJ1-4; v_call: TRBV28; d_call: NA; clone_size: many; cdr3_aa: CASSLKGTTNEKLFF; cdr3_nt: TGTGCCAGCAGTTTAAAGGGAACCACTAATGAAAAACTGTTTTTT
j_call: TRBJ2-5; v_call: TRBV7-2; d_call: TRBD2; clone_size: many; cdr3_aa: CASSLGIAGGDETQYF; cdr3_nt: TGTGCCAGCAGCTTAGGAATAGCGGGGGGCGACGAGACCCAGTACTTC
j_call: TRBJ2-3; v_call: TRBV29-1; d_call: NA; clone_size: NA; cdr3_aa: CSVEEGAAYTQYF; cdr3_nt: TGCAGCGTTGAAGAAGGGGCGGCATATACGCAGTATTTT
j_call: TRBJ1-1; v_call: TRBV10-3; d_call: NA; clone_size: many; cdr3_aa: CAISESILTEAFF; cdr3_nt: TGTGCCATCAGTGAGTCGATCCTCACTGAAGCTTTCTTT
j_call: TRBJ1-1; v_call: TRBV30; d_call: NA; clone_size: once; cdr3_aa: CAWNEHVRPFF; cdr3_nt: TGTGCCTGGAATGAACACGTGCGGCCTTTCTTT
j_call: TRBJ2-7; v_call: TRBV13; d_call: NA; clone_size: NA; cdr3_aa: CASRLGLTPYEQYF; cdr3_nt: TGTGCCAGCAGGCTGGGTCTTACCCCCTACGAGCAGTACTTC
j_call: TRBJ2-1; v_call: TRBV2; d_call: TRBD2; clone_size: many; cdr3_aa: CASSVSSERGGRDEQFF; cdr3_nt: TGTGCCAGCAGTGTGAGCTCCGAGCGGGGGGGTAGGGATGAGCAGTTCTTC
j_call: TRBJ1-1; v_call: TRBV18; d_call: TRBD1; clone_size: many; cdr3_aa: CASSETGSTEAFF; cdr3_nt: TGTGCCAGCTCGGAGACAGGGAGCACTGAAGCTTTCTTT
j_call: TRBJ2-7; v_call: TRBV4-1; d_call: NA; clone_size: many; cdr3_aa: CASTQVAGSSYEQYF; cdr3_nt: TGCGCCAGCACCCAAGTTGCAGGGAGTTCCTACGAGCAGTACTTC
j_call: TRBJ2-3; v_call: TRBV20-1; d_call: NA; clone_size: many; cdr3_aa: CSAGQSSTDTQYF; cdr3_nt: TGCAGTGCCGGGCAGTCTAGCACAGATACGCAGTATTTT
j_call: TRBJ2-7; v_call: TRBV2; d_call: NA; clone_size: many; cdr3_aa: CASSAESDEQYF; cdr3_nt: TGTGCCAGCAGTGCAGAGTCCGACGAGCAGTACTTC
j_call: TRBJ2-5; v_call: TRBV5-1; d_call: NA; clone_size: NA; cdr3_aa: CASSLGLDRRFQETKYF; cdr3_nt: TGCGCCAGCAGCTTGGGGTTGGACAGACGCTTTCAAGAGACCAAGTACTTC
j_call: TRBJ1-3; v_call: TRBV7-2; d_call: TRBD1; clone_size: many; cdr3_aa: CASSPLGQGARSSGNTIYF; cdr3_nt: TGTGCCAGCAGCCCGCTTGGACAGGGGGCGCGATCCTCTGGAAACACCATATATTTT
j_call: TRBJ2-2; v_call: TRBV2; d_call: NA; clone_size: many; cdr3_aa: CASSAKGQEVAGELFF; cdr3_nt: TGTGCCAGCAGTGCAAAGGGGCAGGAAGTCGCCGGGGAGCTGTTTTTT
j_call: TRBJ2-3; v_call: TRBV6-2/TRBV6-3; d_call: NA; clone_size: many; cdr3_aa: CASTPVGTDTQYF; cdr3_nt: TGTGCCAGCACCCCTGTGGGCACAGATACGCAGTATTTT
j_call: TRBJ2-1; v_call: TRBV5-5; d_call: NA; clone_size: NA; cdr3_aa: CASSSGIAYNEQFF; cdr3_nt: TGTGCCAGCAGCTCCGGGATAGCTTACAATGAGCAGTTCTTC
j_call: TRBJ2-2; v_call: TRBV20-1; d_call: NA; clone_size: NA; cdr3_aa: CNAPRPSATGELFF; cdr3_nt: TGCAATGCCCCCAGGCCTAGCGCAACCGGGGAGCTGTTTTTT
j_call: TRBJ2-7; v_call: TRBV27; d_call: TRBD2; clone_size: many; cdr3_aa: CASSPTSGRYHEQYF; cdr3_nt: TGTGCCAGCAGCCCGACTAGCGGGAGATACCACGAGCAGTACTTC
j_call: TRBJ2-1; v_call: TRBV29-1; d_call: NA; clone_size: many; cdr3_aa: CTAGLSLGNEQFF; cdr3_nt: TGCACCGCGGGACTCTCGTTGGGCAATGAGCAGTTCTTC
j_call: TRBJ2-3; v_call: TRBV24-1; d_call: NA; clone_size: many; cdr3_aa: CATSDPSPDTQYF; cdr3_nt: TGTGCCACCAGTGACCCTAGCCCAGATACGCAGTATTTT
j_call: TRBJ2-7; v_call: TRBV6-2/TRBV6-3; d_call: NA; clone_size: NA; cdr3_aa: CASSYTVPQVSNNYEQYF; cdr3_nt: TGTGCCAGCAGTTACACGGTTCCCCAAGTCTCCAATAACTACGAGCAGTACTTC
j_call: TRBJ2-7; v_call: TRBV12-3/TRBV12-4; d_call: NA; clone_size: many; cdr3_aa: CASSLGGSDDEQYF; cdr3_nt: TGTGCCAGCAGTTTAGGGGGTTCTGACGACGAGCAGTACTTC
j_call: TRBJ2-3; v_call: TRBV6-6; d_call: TRBD1; clone_size: NA; cdr3_aa: CANSYSRGQVLDKQYF; cdr3_nt: TGTGCCAACAGTTACTCGCGGGGACAGGTTCTTGATAAGCAGTATTTT
j_call: TRBJ2-3; v_call: TRBV11-2; d_call: TRBD2; clone_size: many; cdr3_aa: CASSLVASGSTDTQYF; cdr3_nt: TGTGCCAGCAGCTTAGTGGCTAGCGGGAGCACAGATACGCAGTATTTT
j_call: TRBJ1-4; v_call: TRBV29-1; d_call: TRBD1; clone_size: few; cdr3_aa: CSVGQGFEKLFF; cdr3_nt: TGCAGCGTGGGACAGGGGTTTGAAAAACTGTTTTTT
j_call: TRBJ2-1; v_call: TRBV20-1; d_call: NA; clone_size: many; cdr3_aa: CSASASHYNEQFF; cdr3_nt: TGCAGTGCTAGCGCGTCCCACTACAATGAGCAGTTCTTC
j_call: TRBJ1-3; v_call: TRBV11-2; d_call: NA; clone_size: few; cdr3_aa: CASSLRPLSSGNTIYF; cdr3_nt: TGTGCCAGCAGCCTTAGACCCTTGAGCTCTGGAAACACCATATATTTT
j_call: TRBJ2-7; v_call: TRBV4-3; d_call: TRBD1; clone_size: once; cdr3_aa: CASSQDLTGLYEQYF; cdr3_nt: TGCGCCAGCAGCCAAGATCTGACAGGGCTCTACGAGCAGTACTTC